A selection of T cell receptor beta chains follows, all from one sample in a study of persistence of HIV-infected CD4 T cells. The antigens for these receptors are not known. Clones were read by immunoSEQ multiplex PCR, and TCRdb kept only the in-frame ones, dropping some. The profile shows around 40,000 clones, about 85% of them singletons. The source material was CD4+ T cells sorted from PBMCs after approximately 19-hour stimulation, sampled from a patient who received antiretroviral therapy. The receptors originated from an adult woman with HIV who was CMV-seropositive. CDR3s include the opening cysteine and the closing phenylalanine or tryptophan. The D gene is left open where the match is weak. Where a row states a size, it is once, few, many or the class of an expanded clone; other rows omit it.

TRBV2	-	TRBJ1-1	-	CASLFEMNTEAFF	TGTGCCAGTCTCTTTGAGATGAACACTGAAGCTTTCTTT
TRBV30	-	TRBJ1-4	few	CAWTPGLSNEKLFF	TGTGCCTGGACTCCGGGACTCTCTAATGAAAAACTGTTTTTT
TRBV10-3	-	TRBJ1-2	-	CAISPEGLKYGYTF	TGTGCCATCAGCCCGGAGGGACTGAAGTATGGCTACACCTTC
TRBV3-1/TRBV3-2	-	TRBJ1-3	-	CASSQDATRGNTIYF	TGTGCCAGCAGCCAAGATGCGACAAGGGGAAACACCATATATTTT
TRBV24-1	TRBD1	TRBJ2-2	-	CATSQGATGELFF	TGTGCCACAAGTCAGGGGGCAACCGGGGAGCTGTTTTTT
TRBV6-5	-	TRBJ1-2	once	CASSSKGGTLSGYTF	TGTGCCAGCAGTTCAAAGGGGGGGACCCTATCTGGCTACACCTTC
TRBV19	-	TRBJ1-2	-	CASSTGQRTNYGYTF	TGTGCCAGTAGTACCGGACAGCGAACGAACTATGGCTACACCTTC
TRBV18	-	TRBJ2-1	once	CASSPGRNNEQFF	TGTGCCAGCTCACCAGGACGGAACAATGAGCAGTTCTTC
TRBV30	-	TRBJ2-5	-	CAWRHLGGQETQYF	TGTGCCTGGAGGCATTTAGGAGGGCAAGAGACCCAGTACTTC
TRBV2	TRBD2	TRBJ2-3	-	CASNWAGGSTDTQYF	TGTGCCAGCAACTGGGCGGGGGGGAGCACAGATACGCAGTATTTT
TRBV9	-	TRBJ2-3	-	CASSGVADTQYF	TGTGCCAGCAGCGGGGTAGCAGATACGCAGTATTTT
TRBV2	-	TRBJ2-1	-	CASSGPRSQISSEQFF	TGTGCCAGCAGTGGACCTAGGTCTCAGATCTCTAGTGAGCAGTTCTTC
TRBV5-4	-	TRBJ2-5	-	CASSLARQTGETQYF	TGTGCCAGCAGCTTGGCGCGGCAAACTGGAGAGACCCAGTACTTC
TRBV29-1	-	TRBJ2-5	-	CSVDEQNNHF	TGCAGCGTTGATGAACAGAACAATCACTTC
TRBV5-1	TRBD1	TRBJ1-1	once	CASSLFAGQGGRGNTEAFF	TGCGCCAGCAGCTTGTTTGCGGGACAGGGAGGACGGGGGAACACTGAAGCTTTCTTT